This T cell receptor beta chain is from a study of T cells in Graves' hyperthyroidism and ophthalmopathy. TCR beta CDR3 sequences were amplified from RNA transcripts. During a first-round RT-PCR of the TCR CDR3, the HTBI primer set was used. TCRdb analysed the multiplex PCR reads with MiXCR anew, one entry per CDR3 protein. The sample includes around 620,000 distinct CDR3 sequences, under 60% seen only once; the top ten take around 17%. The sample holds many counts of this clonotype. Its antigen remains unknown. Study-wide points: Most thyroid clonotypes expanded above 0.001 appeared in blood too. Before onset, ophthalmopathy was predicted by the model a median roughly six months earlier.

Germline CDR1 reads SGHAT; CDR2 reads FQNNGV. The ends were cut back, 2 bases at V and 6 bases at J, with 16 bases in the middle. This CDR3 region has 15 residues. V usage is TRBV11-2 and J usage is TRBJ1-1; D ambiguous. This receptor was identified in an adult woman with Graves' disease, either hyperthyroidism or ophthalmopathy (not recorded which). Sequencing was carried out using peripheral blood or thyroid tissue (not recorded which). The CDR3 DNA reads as TGTGCCAGCAGCTTACCTCAGGTCCAGAGACCTGAAGCTTTCTTT. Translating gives CASSLPQVQRPEAFF.